The 21 T cell receptor beta chains below were found in one sample sequenced in a study of blood T cells in healthy people across ages. A second roughly 6 to 11 cycle PCR used barcoded and J-beta primers. TCRdb called the 5' RACE reads again in MiXCR, with one record for every CDR3 protein. The sample lists fewer than 2 million distinct CDR3 sequences, about two fifths occurring once. Specimen: blood. The receptors were gathered from a human donor in good health.

The rearrangement uses TRBV12-3 or TRBV12-4 and TRBJ1-4; D is perhaps TRBD1 (5 bases). The CDR3 consists of 14 residues. Deletions cut 5 bases from V and 6 bases from J, with 13 bases between. The CDR3 nucleotides read TGTGCCAGCAGTGCCAGGGTTTTGGATGAAAAACTGTTTTTT. It is translated as CASSARVLDEKLFF.

The chain employs TRBV12-3 or TRBV12-4 and TRBJ1-2; 9 bases agree with TRBD1. After removal of 5 bases from V and 5 bases from J, the junction contained 6 bases not matched to a gene. CDR3 length equals 14 residues. The CDR3 bases are TGTGCCAGCAGTAGAGGGACAGGGACGTATGGCTACACCTTC. Amino acids: CASSRGTGTYGYTF.

Only one count was recorded for this clonotype. A read error may produce the germline difference seen at one junction end. The rearrangement links TRBV7-9 to TRBJ2-7; weak D call: TRBD1 (5 bases). This CDR3 comprises 14 residues. In germline, CDR1 is SEHNR, CDR2 FQNEAQ (reference sequence). In nucleotides, the CDR3 is TGTGCCGGCAGCTTCGGACAACTCTCCTACGAGCAGTACTTC. Translating it yields CAGSFGQLSYEQYF.

The V and J genes are TRBV4-3 and TRBJ2-5; no firm D call. V lost 1 base, J lost 1 base, and 4 bases lay in between. The V gene's germline CDR1 is LGHNA and CDR2 YSLEER. CDR3 size: 13 residues. The CDR3 DNA follows: TGCGCCAGCAGCCAAGTAGCCCAAGAGACCCAGTACTTC. This translates into CASSQVAQETQYF.

This chain joins TRBV27 and TRBJ2-4, with D perhaps TRBD2 (5 bases). The CDR3 covers 16 residues. Per the germline V gene, CDR1 is MNHEY and CDR2 is SMNVEV (reference sequence). The V end was cut by 1 base, the J end by 4 bases, with 14 bases between. The CDR3 DNA is TGTGCCAGCAGTTTATTTGAGGGATCAGAAAAAAACATTCAGTACTTC. This translates into CASSLFEGSEKNIQYF.

The chain joins TRBV5-1 to TRBJ2-3; D is undetermined. Germline V lookup: CDR1 SGHRS, CDR2 YFSETQ. V was shortened by 1 base and J by 2 bases, with 8 bases between the two germline ends. The CDR3 length is 14 residues. The chain's CDR3 is CASSLSYHTDTQYF. In DNA, the CDR3 is TGCGCCAGCAGCTTGAGTTACCACACAGATACGCAGTATTTT. Combining the CDR3 with reference TRBV5-1 and TRBJ2-3 gives the whole variable domain KAGVTQTPRYLIKTRGQQVTLSCSPISGHRSVSWYQQTPGQGLQFLFEYFSETQRNKGNFPGRFSGRQFSNSRSEMNVSTLELGDSALYLCASSLSYHTDTQYFGPGTRLTVL.

The rearrangement uses TRBV20-1 and TRBJ2-1; no clear D. V gave up 1 base and J gave up 8 bases, with 15 bases separating them. From germline, CDR1 is DFQATT and CDR2 SNEGSKA (reference sequence). This CDR3 comprises 14 residues. CDR3 DNA: TGCAGTGCTAGAGGGCCCCTCTTTGGAGATGAGCAGTTCTTC. Translated: CSARGPLFGDEQFF.

The chain recombines TRBV7-9 with TRBJ2-1; D might be TRBD2 (5 bases). The CDR3 has 16 residues. Trimming left V 2 bases short and J 0 bases short, with 11 bases between. CDR1 is SEHNR and CDR2 is FQNEAQ in the germline V gene (reference sequence). The CDR3: CASSLPGISSYNEQFF. The DNA for the CDR3 is TGTGCCAGCAGCTTACCCGGGATTAGCTCCTACAATGAGCAGTTCTTC. The full variable domain, its missing parts supplied by reference TRBV7-9 and TRBJ2-1, is DTGVSQNPRHKITKRGQNVTFRCDPISEHNRLYWYRQTLGQGPEFLTYFQNEAQLEKSRLLSDRFSAERPKGSFSTLEIQRTEQGDSAMYLCASSLPGISSYNEQFFGPGTRLTVL.

The chain combines TRBV7-9 with TRBJ1-4; perhaps TRBD1 as D (5 bases). The CDR3 is made up of 15 amino acids. V was cut by 4 bases and J by 13 bases, with 22 bases left in between. Germline V gene data show CDR1 as SEHNR and CDR2 as FQNEAQ (reference sequence). The CDR3 DNA sequence: TGTGCCAGCAGCTCTCTGGGGCAGACAAATGAGAGACTGTTTTTT. It encodes CASSSLGQTNERLFF.

The rearrangement uses TRBV5-1 and TRBJ2-5, with 14 bases identical to TRBD2. Losses at the gene ends were 5 bases for V and 5 bases for J; bases not matched to a gene: 5. Germline-derived CDR1 and CDR2 are SGHRS and YFSETQ. The CDR3 covers 15 residues. This CDR3 is CASRMTSGGAETQYF. The CDR3 DNA sequence: TGCGCCAGCAGGATGACTAGCGGGGGGGCGGAGACCCAGTACTTC.

This clonotype occurred a few times. The CDR3 sequence: CSARGASTDTQYF. The CDR3 nucleotides read TGCAGTGCCCGCGGGGCTAGCACAGATACGCAGTATTTT. The chain joins TRBV20-1 to TRBJ2-3, with D possibly TRBD2 on 6 matching bases. The germline V gene encodes CDR1 DFQATT and CDR2 SNEGSKA (reference sequence). The CDR3 has 13 amino acids. V was clipped by 6 bases and J by 0 bases, with 10 bases between them.

There are a few counts of this clonotype. The CDR3 reads CASNPPGNYSPLHF. In DNA form, the CDR3 reads TGTGCCAGCAACCCTCCGGGGAATTATTCACCCCTCCACTTT. The V and J genes are TRBV7-2 and TRBJ1-6; D is unresolved. The V end lost 7 bases, the J end lost 8 bases, and 15 bases lay between the germline ends. CDR1 is SGHTA, CDR2 FQGNSA, per germline. The CDR3 has 14 residues.

The sample holds a few counts of this clonotype. This sequence joins TRBV11-2 and TRBJ2-7; 8 nucleotides agree with TRBD1. This CDR3 contains 17 residues. The J segment lost 3 bases and the V segment lost 1 base, leaving 11 bases of the junction unmatched. CDR1 SGHAT and CDR2 FQNNGV come from the germline V gene. CDR3 sequence: CASSLVGGQGPFYEQYF. For the CDR3, the DNA is TGTGCCAGCAGCTTAGTAGGCGGACAGGGACCCTTCTACGAGCAGTACTTC.

The rearrangement joins TRBV12-3 or TRBV12-4 to TRBJ2-7; 9 bases map to TRBD1. This CDR3 contains 14 residues. J lost 6 bases, V lost 5 bases, and 8 bases had no gene match. The CDR3, as DNA: TGTGCCAGCAGTCCACGGACAGGGGCTTCCGAGCAGTACTTC. It yields the protein CASSPRTGASEQYF.

This clonotype came up a few times. This chain connects TRBV5-1 to TRBJ1-4; 8 nucleotides align to TRBD1. With 4 bases clipped from V and 5 bases from J, the junction kept 1 base outside the gene matches. Germline CDR1 SGHRS, CDR2 YFSETQ. This CDR3 spans 13 amino acids. This CDR3 reads CASSRDRNEKLFF. CDR3 sequence (DNA): TGCGCCAGCAGCCGGGACAGGAATGAAAAACTGTTTTTT.

This clonotype occurred a few times. The chain couples TRBV7-2 to TRBJ2-3; tentative D call: TRBD2 (5 bases). Germline CDR1 is SGHTA and CDR2 is FQGNSA. The V gene lost 5 bases and the J gene lost 7 bases, with 10 bases spanning the gap. This CDR3 contains 12 residues. The CDR3 region is CASSTDSYTQYF. In nucleotides, the CDR3 is TGTGCCAGCAGCACGGACTCTTATACGCAGTATTTT. Full variable domain (rest looked up from reference TRBV7-2 and TRBJ2-3): GAGVSQSPSNKVTEKGKDVELRCDPISGHTALYWYRQSLGQGLEFLIYFQGNSAPDKSGLPSDRFSAERTGGSVSTLTIQRTQQEDSAVYLCASSTDSYTQYFGPGTRLTVL.

The CDR3 is CASSLRGEGEEQFF. CDR3 bases: TGTGCCAGCAGCTTAAGGGGCGAGGGGGAAGAGCAGTTCTTC. The rearrangement uses TRBV7-3 and TRBJ2-1; tentatively, D is TRBD1 (6 bases). Germline assignment: CDR1 SGHTA and CDR2 FQGTGA. V lost 1 base and J lost 10, with 14 bases in between. There are 14 residues in the CDR3. The full variable domain, in which reference TRBV7-3 and TRBJ2-1 provide the parts outside the CDR3, is GAGVSQTPSNKVTEKGKYVELRCDPISGHTALYWYRQSLGQGPEFLIYFQGTGAADDSGLPNDRFFAVRPEGSVSTLKIQRTERGDSAVYLCASSLRGEGEEQFFGPGTRLTVL.

V gene TRBV20-1 combines with J gene TRBJ1-2, with D unclear. The CDR3 contains 14 residues. Germline V CDR1 and CDR2: DFQATT, SNEGSKA (reference sequence). V gave up 5 bases and J gave up 1 base, with 14 bases separating them. The CDR3 bases are TGCAGTGCTCAAACGACATTCTATAACTATGGCTACACCTTC. Protein sequence: CSAQTTFYNYGYTF.

The V gene is TRBV24-1, the J gene TRBJ1-2; 8 nucleotides align to TRBD1. V lost 6 bases to trimming and J lost 7 bases; unmatched junction nucleotides: 12. The CDR3 covers 15 residues. The V gene's germline CDR1 is KGHDR and CDR2 SFDVKD. Written as DNA, the CDR3 is TGTGCCACCAGTCGAACAGGGGGTAGTCTCAGTGGCTACACCTTC. Protein: CATSRTGGSLSGYTF.

In this sample, this clonotype turned up a few times. At one of its ends the junction is not consistent with the germline gene, which may arise from a read error. J is TRBJ2-7 and V is TRBV13; D possibly corresponds to TRBD1 (6 bases). CDR1 is PRHDT, CDR2 FYEKMQ, per germline (reference sequence). The CDR3 has 14 amino acids. The CDR3 nucleotides read TGCGCCAGCAGCTTAAGAGGGGGTGGCGACGAGCAGTACTTC. Translating it yields CASSLRGGGDEQYF.

The chain employs TRBV4-1 and TRBJ2-5; 9 bases fit TRBD1. The DNA end lines up better with TRBJ2-7; the J call may be wrong. Germline CDR1 MGHRA, CDR2 YSYEKL. CDR3 length: 17 amino acids. The CDR3 protein is CASSLGQGNSESYEQYF. In DNA, the CDR3 is TGCGCCAGCAGCCTAGGACAGGGGAACTCGGAAAGCTACGAGCAGTACTTC.